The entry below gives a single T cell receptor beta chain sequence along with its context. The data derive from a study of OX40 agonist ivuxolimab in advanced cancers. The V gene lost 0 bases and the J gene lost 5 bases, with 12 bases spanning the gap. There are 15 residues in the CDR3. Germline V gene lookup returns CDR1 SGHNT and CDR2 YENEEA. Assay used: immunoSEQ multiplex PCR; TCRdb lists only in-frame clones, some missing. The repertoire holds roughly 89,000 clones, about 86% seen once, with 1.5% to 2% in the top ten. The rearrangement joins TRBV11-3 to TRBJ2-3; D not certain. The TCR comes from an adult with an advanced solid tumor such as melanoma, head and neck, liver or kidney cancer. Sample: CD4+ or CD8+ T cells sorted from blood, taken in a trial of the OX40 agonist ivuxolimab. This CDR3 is CASSLDFGSGDTQYF. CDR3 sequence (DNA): TGTGCCAGCAGCTTAGATTTCGGGTCCGGAGATACGCAGTATTTT.